By share of the sample, the clone carrying this T cell receptor (beta chain) is medium-sized. Antigen unknown. One entry per CDR3 protein results from TCRdb running MiXCR on the 5' RACE reads. The table lists over 8,000 distinct CDR3 sequences, roughly 9.6% of them singletons. This sample is drawn from a study of spatial heterogeneity in lung cancer. Study findings and constraints: Higher tumor mutation counts went along with higher counts of expanded intratumoral alpha and beta TCRs. Tallies of expanded TCRs, which were sorted into ubiquitous and regional groups, correlated with counts of ubiquitous and regional nonsynonymous mutations, respectively.

Indicated time point: sample taken at primary tumor resection. Whole RNA obtained from tumor, nontumor lung or frozen PBMC underwent sequencing without sorting. This CDR3 is built from 16 residues. The sequence came from a male donor with early-stage non-small cell lung cancer. The specimen was lung tumor tissue, collected at surgery. This chain connects TRBV21-1 to TRBJ2-4; the DNA was not compared with TRBD1, the D call given in the table. TRBV21-1 is described as a pseudogene. The CDR3 DNA reads TGTGCCAGCAGCAAAACAGGAAGCGTTTCCAAAAACATTCAGTACTTC. Translation: CASSKTGSVSKNIQYF.